These 5 T cell receptor beta chains share one sample of origin, sequenced in a study of control samples from healthy donors and cancer patients. Measured with immunoSEQ multiplex PCR; TCRdb has only the in-frame clones, and not every one. The sample lists 150,000 to 200,000 clones; approximately 90% were seen once. Specimen: blood. These receptors all stem from a man aged 25 to 40 in good health.

Worth noting for this clone: An end of the junction differs from the germline gene, which may be a read error. This chain links TRBV28 with TRBJ1-5; D not resolved. In germline, CDR1 is MDHEN, CDR2 SYDVKM. This CDR3 spans 12 amino acids. CDR3 sequence reads: CASRLWDQPQHF. CDR3 nucleotides: TGTGCCAGCAGATTATGGGATCAGCCCCAGCATTTT.

This clone was seen more than once but under ten times. The rearrangement joins TRBV7-6 to TRBJ2-1, with 9 bases aligning to TRBD2. V trimming: 5 bases; J trimming: 9 bases; junction bases outside the gene matches: 11. Germline V gene data show CDR1 as SGHVS and CDR2 as FNYEAQ. CDR3 length: 15 amino acids. The CDR3 is CASSLSGGPISEQFF. The CDR3 coding sequence is TGTGCCAGCAGCCTCAGCGGGGGGCCTATCAGTGAGCAGTTCTTC. Full variable domain (missing parts from reference TRBV7-6 and TRBJ2-1): GAGVSQSPRYKVTKRGQDVALRCDPISGHVSLYWYRQALGQGPEFLTYFNYEAQQDKSGLPNDRFSAERPEGSISTLTIQRTEQRDSAMYRCASSLSGGPISEQFFGPGTRLTVL.

The rearrangement links TRBV19 to TRBJ1-5; the D gene is possibly TRBD1 (6 bases). This CDR3 is 16 amino acids long. CDR1 is LNHDA and CDR2 is SQIVND in the germline V gene (reference sequence). V was cut by 3 bases and J by 0 bases, with 12 bases left in between. The CDR3 reads CASSMTGFYSNQPQHF. DNA for the CDR3: TGTGCCAGTAGTATGACAGGATTCTATAGCAATCAGCCCCAGCATTTT.

This clone has just one count. V is TRBV6-2 or TRBV6-3 and J is TRBJ1-2, with 8 bases identical to TRBD1. V gave up 0 bases and J gave up 5 bases; unmatched junction bases: 14. The CDR3 length is 18 residues. Germline V gives CDR1 MNHEY, CDR2 SVGEGT. Written as DNA, the CDR3 is TGTGCCAGCAGTTACTCGATGAGCAGGACAGGGAAGAAATATGGCTACACCTTC. Amino acid sequence: CASSYSMSRTGKKYGYTF.

CDR3 region: CASSLAGTGGSQEAFF. As DNA, the CDR3 is TGTGCCAGCAGCCTCGCAGGGACAGGGGGTTCCCAGGAAGCTTTCTTT. The chain couples TRBV5-5 to TRBJ1-1, with 11 bases identical to TRBD1. The CDR3 loop spans 16 amino acids. Germline CDR1 SGHKS, CDR2 YYEKEE (reference sequence). The V and J ends lost 4 bases and 8 bases, in that order; junction bases with no gene match: 13.